This TCR beta chain is from a study of cytomegalovirus exposure and HLA in healthy donors. 60 Vbeta and 13 Jbeta primers were used in PCR. Only in-frame clones appear in the TCRdb table, and some are missing; sequencing was by immunoSEQ multiplex PCR. The sample lists about 160,000 clones, around 86% seen once, with approximately 1.8% in the top ten. Study conclusions and caveats: Apparent HLA restriction characterized most CMV-associated TCR beta chains in a later analysis. Near-uniform donor sequencing depth was presumed by presence/absence analyses.

Points on this clone: Its specificity is not known.

Healthy individuals who donated bone marrow served as the donors. V lost 3 bases and J lost 4; bases outside the gene matches: 8. The CDR3 sequence is 16 residues long. The V gene's germline CDR1 is KGHSH and CDR2 LQKENI. The chain carries TRBV18 and TRBJ1-3, with 8 bases lining up with TRBD1. The sequence came from a human donor in good health. The sequenced sample consisted of PBMCs. The CDR3 region has the DNA TGTGCCAGCTCACCGGGCCAGACAGGGGCAGGAAACACCATATATTTT. Translating it yields CASSPGQTGAGNTIYF.